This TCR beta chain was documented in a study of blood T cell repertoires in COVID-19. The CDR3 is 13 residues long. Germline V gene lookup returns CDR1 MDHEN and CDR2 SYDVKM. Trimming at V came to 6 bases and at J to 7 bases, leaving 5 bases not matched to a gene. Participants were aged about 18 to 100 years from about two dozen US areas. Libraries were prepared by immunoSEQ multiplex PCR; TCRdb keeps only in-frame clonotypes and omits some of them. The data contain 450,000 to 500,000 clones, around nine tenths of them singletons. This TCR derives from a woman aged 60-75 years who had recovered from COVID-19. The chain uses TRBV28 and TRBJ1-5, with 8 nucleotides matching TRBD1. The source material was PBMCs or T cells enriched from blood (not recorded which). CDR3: CASRGTGGQPQHF. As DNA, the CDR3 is TGTGCCAGCAGAGGGACAGGCGGCCAGCCCCAGCATTTT.